This T cell receptor (beta chain) was observed in a study of beta chain features in type 1 diabetes. Regarding the study as a whole: Moderate yet significant TCRB CDR3 shortening was seen in Type 1 diabetes patients in all four CD4+ subsets. The similarity of naive, central memory and Treg TCRB repertoires appeared greater among patients than among healthy donors.

This clone has more than one count but fewer than ten. As yet, its antigen is unknown. Every isolated RNA sample was fully reverse transcribed, so sequencing captured expressed TCRB transcripts. The method was immunoSEQ multiplex PCR; TCRdb's version includes in-frame clones alone and lacks a portion of them. This table has around 150,000 clones, less than 9% appearing once. Germline V CDR1 and CDR2: SGHRS, YFSETQ. The CDR3 length is 15 residues. After removal of 4 bases from V and 5 bases from J, the junction contained 8 bases not matched to a gene. The chain couples TRBV5-1 to TRBJ2-3; 9 nucleotides match TRBD1. Sample: central memory CD4+ T cells from blood. The TCR sequence derives from a woman in her thirties in good health. CDR3 region: CASSQGQGILDTQYF. CDR3 nucleotides: TGCGCCAGCAGCCAAGGACAGGGGATTTTAGATACGCAGTATTTT.